A selection of T cell receptor beta chains follows, all from one sample in a study of cytomegalovirus exposure and HLA in healthy donors. Clones were sequenced by immunoSEQ multiplex PCR, and TCRdb holds only the in-frame ones, with some missing. The table shows 59,000 or so clones, with 85% occurring only once. Specimen: PBMCs. The receptors come from a female donor in good health and CMV-seronegative. Both conserved end residues are part of each CDR3. A D gene is named only where the DNA matches it firmly. Clone sizes are given selectively: once, few, many, or a class where the clone is expanded.

- TRBJ1-5 - TRBV30 CAWSYGANQPQHF TGTGCCTGGAGTTATGGGGCCAATCAGCCCCAGCATTTT
- TRBJ2-2 once TRBV6-6 CAISPQTGVTGELFF TGTGCCATCTCGCCCCAGACGGGGGTCACCGGGGAGCTGTTTTTT
- TRBJ1-1 - TRBV6-5 CASSPTGNTEAFF TGTGCCAGCAGTCCTACAGGGAACACTGAAGCTTTCTTT
- TRBJ2-5 - TRBV9 CASSVGAGEETQYF TGTGCCAGCAGCGTAGGGGCAGGGGAGGAGACCCAGTACTTC
TRBD2 TRBJ2-7 - TRBV28 CASSLLVAGGPYEQYF TGTGCCAGCAGTTTGTTGGTGGCGGGAGGGCCCTACGAGCAGTACTTC
- TRBJ2-5 - TRBV4-2 CASSQDAATNRETQYF TGTGCCAGCAGCCAAGATGCAGCGACCAACCGAGAGACCCAGTACTTC
TRBD2 TRBJ2-3 few TRBV7-3 CARKAGTSGTDTQYF TGTGCCAGAAAAGCCGGGACTAGCGGCACAGATACGCAGTATTTT
- TRBJ2-5 - TRBV27 CASSYFGQKETQYF TGTGCCAGCAGTTACTTCGGACAGAAAGAGACCCAGTACTTC
TRBD1 TRBJ1-2 few TRBV9 CASTQGASYGYTF TGTGCCAGCACGCAGGGGGCTAGCTATGGCTACACCTTC
TRBD2 TRBJ2-5 - TRBV28 CASSTVAGLKETQYF TGTGCCAGCAGCACCGTAGCGGGCCTCAAGGAGACCCAGTACTTC
TRBD2 TRBJ2-5 - TRBV28 CASSYSGRYQETQYF TGTGCCAGCAGTTATAGCGGGAGGTACCAAGAGACCCAGTACTTC